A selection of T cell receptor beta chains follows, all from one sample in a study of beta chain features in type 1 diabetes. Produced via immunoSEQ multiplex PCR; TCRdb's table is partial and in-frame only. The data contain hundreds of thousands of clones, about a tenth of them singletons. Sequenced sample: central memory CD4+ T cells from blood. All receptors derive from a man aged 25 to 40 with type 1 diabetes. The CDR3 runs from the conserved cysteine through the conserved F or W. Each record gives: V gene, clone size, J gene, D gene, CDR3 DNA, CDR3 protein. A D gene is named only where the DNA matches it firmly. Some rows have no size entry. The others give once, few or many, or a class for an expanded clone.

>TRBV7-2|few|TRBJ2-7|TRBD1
TGTGCCAGCAGCACGCGGACAGGGCCATCCTACGAGCAGTACTTC
CASSTRTGPSYEQYF
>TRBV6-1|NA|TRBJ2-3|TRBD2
TGTGCCAGCAGAACCCGGGAGGGGTCTACAGATACGCAGTATTTT
CASRTREGSTDTQYF
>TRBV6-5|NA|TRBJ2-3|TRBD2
TGTGCCAGCACACGGGCTAGCGGAGCCATTGATACGCAGTATTTT
CASTRASGAIDTQYF
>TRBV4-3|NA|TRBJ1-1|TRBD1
TGCGCCAGCAGCCGAGACAGGGCGCGTGAAGCTTTCTTT
CASSRDRAREAFF
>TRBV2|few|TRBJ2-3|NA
TGTGCCAGCAATGTCCGTCAAACAGATACGCAGTATTTT
CASNVRQTDTQYF
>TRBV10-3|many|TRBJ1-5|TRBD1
TGTGCCATCAGGGATGGACAGGGCAATCAGCCCCAGCATTTT
CAIRDGQGNQPQHF
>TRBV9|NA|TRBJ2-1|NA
TGTGCCAGCAGGAGGGATGGGGCGGGGCTGTACAATGAGCAGTTCTTC
CASRRDGAGLYNEQFF
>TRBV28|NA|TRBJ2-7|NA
TGTGCCAGCAGTTTACAGCCGTTCAACTACGAGCAGTACTTC
CASSLQPFNYEQYF
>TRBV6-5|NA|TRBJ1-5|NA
TGTGCCAGCGGTAACCCCGGGACTAATCAGCCCCAGCATTTT
CASGNPGTNQPQHF
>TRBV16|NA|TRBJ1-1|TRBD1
TGTGCCAGCAGCCAATCCAAGACAGGGGGCACTGAAGCTTTCTTT
CASSQSKTGGTEAFF
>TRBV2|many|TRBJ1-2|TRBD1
TGTGCCAGCAGGAGTGACAGGGACAACTATGGCTACACCTTC
CASRSDRDNYGYTF
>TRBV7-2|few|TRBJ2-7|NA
TGTGCCAGCAGCCCGTCACCCTACGAGCAGTACTTC
CASSPSPYEQYF
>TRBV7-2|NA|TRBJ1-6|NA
TGTGCCAGCAGCTTAGGGAGCAGACAATCACCCCTCCACTTT
CASSLGSRQSPLHF
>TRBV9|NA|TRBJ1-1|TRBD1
TGTGCCAGCAGCCCCTGGACAGGGAAGACTGAAGCTTTCTTT
CASSPWTGKTEAFF
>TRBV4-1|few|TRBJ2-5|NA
TGCGCCAGCAGCCAAGAGGGACTTCTGGATGAAGAGACCCAGTACTTC
CASSQEGLLDEETQYF
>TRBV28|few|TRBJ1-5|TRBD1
TGTGCCAGCAGTTTCAGGGACAGCCCTCTCAATCAGCCCCAGCATTTT
CASSFRDSPLNQPQHF
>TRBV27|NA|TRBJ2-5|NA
TGTGCCAGCAGTGCGAGGGACTACCAAGAGACCCAGTACTTC
CASSARDYQETQYF
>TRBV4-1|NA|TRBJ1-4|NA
TGCGCCAGCAGCCAAGATTTCGGTAGCACCCTGAATGAAAAACTGTTTTTT
CASSQDFGSTLNEKLFF
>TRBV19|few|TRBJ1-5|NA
TGTGCCAGTAGTCCAGGGAGGAGAGTCAATCAGCCCCAGCATTTT
CASSPGRRVNQPQHF
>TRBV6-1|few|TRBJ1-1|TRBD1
TGTGCCAGCAGCCGGGACAGGGGCACTGAAGCTTTCTTT
CASSRDRGTEAFF
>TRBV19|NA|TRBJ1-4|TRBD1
TGTGCCAGTAGTAGTCGACAGGGAGGATCGGAAAAACTGTTTTTT
CASSSRQGGSEKLFF
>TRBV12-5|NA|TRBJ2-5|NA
TGTGCTAGTGGGGCAGGGGAAGAGACCCAGTACTTC
CASGAGEETQYF
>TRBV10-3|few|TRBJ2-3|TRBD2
TGTGCCATCAGACCCGGACTAGCGGGGGGCAATAGCACAGATACGCAGTATTTT
CAIRPGLAGGNSTDTQYF
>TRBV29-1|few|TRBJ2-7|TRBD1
TGCAGCGTTGAAGATGGCAGGGGGACGTCCTACGAGCAGTACTTC
CSVEDGRGTSYEQYF
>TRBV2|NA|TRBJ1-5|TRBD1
TGTGCCAGCAGGGGGACAGGGTTTCAGCCCCAGCATTTT
CASRGTGFQPQHF
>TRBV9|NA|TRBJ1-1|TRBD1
TGTGCCAGCAGCGCCCCTACCACAGGAGGGGGCGCTTGGAACACTGAAGCTTTCTTT
CASSAPTTGGGAWNTEAFF
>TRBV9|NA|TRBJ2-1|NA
TGTGCCAGCAGCGTAGATTTGTGGGGGTCGGATGAGCAGTTCTTC
CASSVDLWGSDEQFF
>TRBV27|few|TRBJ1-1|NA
TGTGCCAGCAGTCTCGGGAGACGAGACACTGAAGCTTTCTTT
CASSLGRRDTEAFF
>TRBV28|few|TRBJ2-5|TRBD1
TGTGCCAGCAGTGAAAGGACAGGGTTCGAGACCCAGTACTTC
CASSERTGFETQYF
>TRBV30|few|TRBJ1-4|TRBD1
TGTGCCTGGAGTGCTCCGGGACAGCTGGAAAAACTGTTTTTT
CAWSAPGQLEKLFF
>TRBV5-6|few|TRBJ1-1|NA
TGTGCCAGCAGCCCTGACAGGTCTAACACTGAAGCTTTCTTT
CASSPDRSNTEAFF
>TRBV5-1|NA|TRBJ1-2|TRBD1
TGCGCCAGCAGCTTGGAACAGGGGGCTAACTATGGCTACACCTTC
CASSLEQGANYGYTF
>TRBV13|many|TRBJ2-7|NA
TGTGCCAGCAGCTTAGGAGGAGGTAACAGGGTCTACGAGCAGTACTTC
CASSLGGGNRVYEQYF
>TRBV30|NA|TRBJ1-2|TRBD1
TGTGCCTGGAGTGAGGACAGGGCCTCCCCAGGCTACACCTTC
CAWSEDRASPGYTF
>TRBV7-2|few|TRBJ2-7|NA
TGTGCCAGCAGCCTTGAGGACAGCTACGAGCAGTACTTC
CASSLEDSYEQYF
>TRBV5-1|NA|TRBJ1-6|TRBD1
TGCGCCAGCAGCCCTGGGACAGGGAATTCACCCCTCCACTTT
CASSPGTGNSPLHF
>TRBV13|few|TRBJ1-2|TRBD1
TGTGCCAGCAGGATAAACAGGGGGGTGGTGTATGGCTACACCTTC
CASRINRGVVYGYTF
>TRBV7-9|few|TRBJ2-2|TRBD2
TGTGCCAGCAGCCAACCCCCTCGACTAGCGTCGAACACCGGGGAGCTGTTTTTT
CASSQPPRLASNTGELFF
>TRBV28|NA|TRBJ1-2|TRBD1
TGTGCCAGCAGCTCGCCCGGGACAGGGGGCTATGGCTACACCTTC
CASSSPGTGGYGYTF
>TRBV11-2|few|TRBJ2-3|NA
TGTGCCAGCAGCGTACATGGAGGGAATACGCAGTATTTT
CASSVHGGNTQYF
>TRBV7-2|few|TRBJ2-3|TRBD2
TGTGCCAGCAGCTTAGCGCTAGCGGGGGTACGCACAGATACGCAGTATTTT
CASSLALAGVRTDTQYF
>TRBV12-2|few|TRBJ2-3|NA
NA
CASRLPDRGFGLGTDTQYF
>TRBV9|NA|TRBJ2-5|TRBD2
TGTGCCAGCAGCCCCACAGCGGGGAAAGAGACCCAGTACTTC
CASSPTAGKETQYF
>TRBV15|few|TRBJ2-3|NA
TGTGCCACCAGCAGAGTGAGGGCAGATACGCAGTATTTT
CATSRVRADTQYF
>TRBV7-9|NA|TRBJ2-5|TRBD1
TGTGCCAGCAGCTTAACAGTACAGGGGGCAGAGACCCAGTACTTC
CASSLTVQGAETQYF
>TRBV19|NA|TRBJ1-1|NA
TGTGCCAGTAGTAACCCCCCGTCTGGGAACACTGAAGCTTTCTTT
CASSNPPSGNTEAFF
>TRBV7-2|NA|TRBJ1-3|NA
TGTGCCAGCAGTCTGGATTACTCTGGAAACACCATATATTTT
CASSLDYSGNTIYF
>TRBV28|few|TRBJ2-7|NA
TGTGCCAGCGTCCGGGACTGGGCCTACGAGCAGTACTTC
CASVRDWAYEQYF
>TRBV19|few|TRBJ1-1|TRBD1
TGTGCCAGTAGGGGAGGGGGCAGGAACACTGAAGCTTTCTTT
CASRGGGRNTEAFF
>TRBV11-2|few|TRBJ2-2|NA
TGTGCCAGCAGCTTAGACCATGTCTCCGGGGAGCTGTTTTTT
CASSLDHVSGELFF
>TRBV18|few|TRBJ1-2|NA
TGTGCCAGCTCACCACCTGCTTCTTCTAACAATGGCTACACCTTC
CASSPPASSNNGYTF
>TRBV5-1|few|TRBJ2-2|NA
TGCGCCAGCAGCTTGTCGTCGGGGAACACCGGGGAGCTGTTTTTT
CASSLSSGNTGELFF